The 25 T cell receptor beta chains reported below all come from one sample, sequenced in a study of T cells in localized non-small cell lung cancer. Method: immunoSEQ multiplex PCR; TCRdb's copy keeps in-frame clones and lacks some. The repertoire holds about 78,000 clones, with 84% as singletons. The sequenced sample was peripheral blood, obtained before any cancer treatment. The receptors were sampled from a man between 40 and 75 years old with stage I lung adenocarcinoma.

The CDR3 loop reads CASSVSGGGGTEAFF. The CDR3 DNA follows: TGTGCCAGCAGCGTATCTGGTGGGGGAGGCACTGAAGCTTTCTTT. The genes are TRBV9 and TRBJ1-1, with D tentatively TRBD1 (5 bases). The length of the CDR3 is 15 residues. V dropped 1 base and J dropped 4 bases, with 14 bases sitting between them. Germline V gene data show CDR1 as SGDLS and CDR2 as YYNGEE. Variable domain in full (rest from reference TRBV9 and TRBJ1-1): DSGVTQTPKHLITATGQRVTLRCSPRSGDLSVYWYQQSLDQGLQFLIQYYNGEERAKGNILERFSAQQFPDLHSELNLSSLELGDSALYFCASSVSGGGGTEAFFGQGTRLTVV.

This clone was found once. The gene calls are TRBV18 and TRBJ2-1; D is undetermined. The CDR3 has 15 amino acids. Per the germline V gene, CDR1 is KGHSH and CDR2 is LQKENI. The V end was cut by 1 base, the J end by 2 bases, with 9 bases between. The CDR3: CASSPQSPPYNEQFF. For the CDR3, the DNA is TGTGCCAGCTCACCACAGTCCCCGCCCTACAATGAGCAGTTCTTC.

This chain joins TRBV5-6 and TRBJ1-1, with a possible D match to TRBD1 (6 bases). Per germline, CDR1 SGHDT and CDR2 YYEEEE. Trimming removed 0 bases at V and 0 bases at J, with 15 bases between. The CDR3 runs 17 residues. For the CDR3, the DNA is TGTGCCAGCAGCTTGGAAGACTACAGGGCCCTGAACACTGAAGCTTTCTTT. Translating it yields CASSLEDYRALNTEAFF.

The chain combines TRBV7-3 with TRBJ2-3; 10 bases are a match to TRBD2. The trim removed 5 bases at V and 7 bases at J, leaving 15 bases unmatched. This CDR3 has 17 amino acids. The germline V gene has CDR1 SGHTA and CDR2 FQGTGA. CDR3 bases: TGTGCCAGCAGCCCGAGGGTAGCGGGGGGCTCCAAGCATACGCAGTATTTT. Protein sequence: CASSPRVAGGSKHTQYF.

The chain has TRBV10-3 and TRBJ1-2; 7 nucleotides line up with TRBD1. The CDR3 consists of 12 residues. V shed 3 bases, J shed 5 bases, and the junction held 0 bases outside the gene matches. Germline CDR1 reads ENHRY; CDR2 reads SYGVKD. CDR3 loop: CAISEQGYGYTF. CDR3 bases: TGTGCCATCAGTGAACAGGGGTATGGCTACACCTTC.

The chain employs TRBV5-1 and TRBJ2-6, with 9 bases matching TRBD1. This CDR3 has 16 residues. Germline CDR1 reads SGHRS; CDR2 reads YFSETQ. V was clipped by 2 bases and J by 4 bases; unmatched bases: 4. CDR3 in DNA: TGCGCCAGCAGCTTCCGGGACAGGGCCGGGGCCAACGTCCTGACTTTC. Protein sequence: CASSFRDRAGANVLTF.

The chain couples TRBV7-9 to TRBJ2-5, with no clear D. The CDR3 is 12 amino acids. V was clipped by 1 base and J by 14 bases, with 14 bases between them. Per germline, CDR1 SEHNR and CDR2 FQNEAQ (reference sequence). In DNA form, the CDR3 reads TGTGCCAGCAGCTTAGATGGCCCGATTCTCTACTTC. Protein product: CASSLDGPILYF.

This clone was seen a handful of times. The rearrangement links TRBV5-1 to TRBJ2-6; D is perhaps TRBD1 (7 bases). Germline CDR1 reads SGHRS; CDR2 reads YFSETQ. The CDR3 runs to 17 residues. V gave up 6 bases and J gave up 0 bases, with 16 bases separating them. The CDR3 sequence: CASTSGGPRSGANVLTF. The CDR3 bases are TGCGCCAGCACCTCAGGGGGGCCCCGCTCTGGGGCCAACGTCCTGACTTTC.

In its sample, this clone was seen a few times. The V gene is TRBV5-8, the J gene TRBJ2-2; maybe TRBD1 (6 bases). The CDR3 extends over 15 amino acids. From germline, CDR1 is SGHTS and CDR2 YDEGEE. V dropped 4 bases and J dropped 2 bases, with 12 bases sitting between them. In nucleotides, the CDR3 is TGTGCCAGCAGCAACAGGGAGAGAAACACCGGGGAGCTGTTTTTT. Protein: CASSNRERNTGELFF.

V usage is TRBV30 and J usage is TRBJ1-5; the D is unclear. This CDR3 is built from 16 residues. Germline V lookup: CDR1 GTSNPN, CDR2 SVGIG (reference sequence). V was clipped by 1 base and J by 2 bases, with 15 bases between them. The CDR3, as DNA: TGTGCCTGGAGTGCCAGAGGTTCCCCGGGCAATCAGCCCCAGCATTTT. Translating it yields CAWSARGSPGNQPQHF.

The chain links TRBV27 to TRBJ2-5; perhaps TRBD1 as D (5 bases). The CDR3 totals 15 residues. From germline, CDR1 is MNHEY and CDR2 SMNVEV (reference sequence). Trimming left V 4 bases short and J 5 bases short, with 17 bases between. The CDR3 DNA sequence: TGTGCCAGCAGTTCACCTCAGGGCCTCCGGGAGACCCAGTACTTC. Protein product: CASSSPQGLRETQYF.

This chain joins TRBV7-3 and TRBJ1-1; tentatively, D is TRBD1 (5 bases). The CDR3 has 14 amino acids. Germline V CDR1 and CDR2: SGHTA, FQGTGA. V lost 2 bases and J 1 base, leaving 8 bases between the germline ends. CDR3 amino acids: CASSLAGGNTEAFF. CDR3 in DNA: TGTGCCAGCAGCTTAGCGGGGGGGAACACTGAAGCTTTCTTT.

J is TRBJ2-4 and V is TRBV4-2, with TRBD2 matching over 15 bases. The CDR3 totals 16 residues. Looked up from germline, CDR1 is LGHNA and CDR2 is YNFKEQ. J gave up 8 bases and V 4 bases, and 6 bases lay outside the gene matches. The CDR3 is CASSRGTSGRFDIQYF. The CDR3 DNA follows: TGTGCCAGCAGCCGTGGGACTAGCGGGAGGTTTGACATTCAGTACTTC.

The CDR3 sequence: CASSDRPGLWEKVGGGSYNEQFF. The CDR3 DNA follows: TGTGCCAGCAGTGACCGTCCGGGACTCTGGGAGAAGGTTGGCGGGGGATCCTACAATGAGCAGTTCTTC. The chain has TRBV6-4 and TRBJ2-1; TRBD2 matches at 7 bases. CDR3 length: 23 amino acids. The junction had 26 bases not matched to a gene; V was cut back by 2 bases and J by 1 base. Germline CDR1 reads MRHNA; CDR2 reads SNTAGT.

The chain uses TRBV7-8 and TRBJ2-7; tentative D call: TRBD1 (6 bases). The V and J ends lost 4 bases and 0 bases respectively, with 19 bases between them. The germline V gene has CDR1 SGHVS and CDR2 FQNEAQ. The CDR3 totals 17 residues. CDR3: CASSSTAGAIPSYEQYF. CDR3 nucleotides: TGTGCCAGCAGCTCAACGGCAGGGGCTATCCCCTCCTACGAGCAGTACTTC.

V usage is TRBV6-6 and J usage is TRBJ1-5; tentatively, D is TRBD1 (5 bases). The germline V gene has CDR1 MNHNY and CDR2 SVGAGI (reference sequence). The V end was cut by 7 bases, the J end by 7 bases, with 17 bases between. This CDR3 region has 14 residues. The CDR3 nucleotides read TGTGCCAGCACCCTAACAGGATTGAGGCAGCCCCAGCATTTT. Amino acid sequence: CASTLTGLRQPQHF.

This clone showed up just once. V is TRBV7-9 and J is TRBJ2-5; D not resolved. Germline loops: CDR1 SEHNR, CDR2 FQNEAQ (reference sequence). The CDR3 totals 14 residues. With 1 base removed from V and 4 bases from J, the gap between germline ends came to 10 bases. The CDR3 region has the DNA TGTGCCAGCAGCTTAGGTGGATTGGGAGAGACCCAGTACTTC. Protein: CASSLGGLGETQYF.

The rearrangement joins TRBV19 to TRBJ1-1, with a tentative D call TRBD1 (6 bases). From germline, CDR1 is LNHDA and CDR2 SQIVND (reference sequence). Between the trimmed V and J ends, which lost 9 bases and 0 bases, there was a span of 17 bases. The CDR3 sequence is 15 residues long. CDR3 region: CASMTGANMNTEAFF. The CDR3 DNA is TGTGCCAGCATGACAGGTGCAAACATGAACACTGAAGCTTTCTTT.

The chain has TRBV5-1 and TRBJ2-2, with D possibly being TRBD2 (6 bases). The V gene lost 2 bases and the J gene lost 3 bases, with 17 bases spanning the gap. From germline, CDR1 is SGHRS and CDR2 YFSETQ. There are 17 residues in the CDR3. This CDR3 is CASSLTLGGYYTGELFF. In nucleotides, the CDR3 is TGCGCCAGCAGCTTAACGTTGGGGGGTTATTACACCGGGGAGCTGTTTTTT.

This clone was found once. The V gene is TRBV11-2, the J gene TRBJ2-7, with D perhaps matching TRBD2 (5 bases). Germline V gene sequence: CDR1 SGHAT, CDR2 FQNNGV. The CDR3 is 13 residues long. V lost 6 bases and J lost 1, with 10 bases in between. CDR3 in amino acids: CASRNGLSYEQYF. For the CDR3, the DNA is TGTGCCAGCAGAAATGGACTTTCCTACGAGCAGTACTTC.

The chain recombines TRBV19 with TRBJ1-3; 8 bases fit TRBD1. With V trimmed by 10 bases and J by 6 bases, 11 bases remained unmatched. Per the germline V gene, CDR1 is LNHDA and CDR2 is SQIVND (reference sequence). The CDR3 has 14 amino acids. CDR3 sequence: CATSFQGAINTIYF. In nucleotides, the CDR3 is TGTGCCACCAGTTTTCAGGGGGCAATAAACACCATATATTTT.

V gene TRBV18 combines with J gene TRBJ2-5; D not resolved. Germline loops: CDR1 KGHSH, CDR2 LQKENI. Trimming took 3 bases from V and 5 from J, leaving 7 bases between them. This CDR3 comprises 12 residues. The CDR3 loop is CASSPSRETQYF. The CDR3 region has the DNA TGTGCCAGCTCACCCTCAAGGGAGACCCAGTACTTC.

With respect to this clone: Other DNA sequences in this specimen translate into the identical CDR3. CDR3 DNA: TGTGCCAGCAGTGGACAGTTAAGCAATCAGCCCCAGCATTTT. This sequence encodes CASSGQLSNQPQHF. The V and J genes are TRBV2 and TRBJ1-5; maybe TRBD1 (5 bases). The V end lost 4 bases, the J end lost 1 base, and 8 bases lay between the germline ends. CDR1 is SNHLY and CDR2 is FYNNEI in the germline V gene. This CDR3 is 14 amino acids long.

This rearrangement joins TRBV15 to TRBJ1-1; D gene unclear. This CDR3 has 14 amino acids. Germline V gene lookup returns CDR1 LNHNV and CDR2 YYDKDF (reference sequence). Deletions cut 5 bases from V and 5 bases from J, with 15 bases between. The CDR3 bases are TGTGCCACCAGCCCACGATCGGGCCGGACTGAAGCTTTCTTT. Protein sequence: CATSPRSGRTEAFF.

The chain links TRBV6-5 to TRBJ2-7; 7 positions agree with TRBD1. J lost 0 bases, V lost 8 bases, and 10 bases had no gene match. This CDR3 is built from 15 residues. The V gene's germline CDR1 is MNHEY and CDR2 SVGAGI. CDR3 in amino acids: CASRQGTAASYEQYF. CDR3 DNA: TGTGCCAGCCGACAGGGAACGGCTGCCTCCTACGAGCAGTACTTC.